The 15 T cell receptor beta chains in this list originate from one sample, sequenced in a study of regulatory dendritic cells for organ transplantation. Profiled with immunoSEQ multiplex PCR; TCRdb holds only in-frame clones, not every one. The sample comprises 5,000 to 6,500 clones, 63% of which are singletons, and 9.5% to 12% rests with the top ten. The sample taken for sequencing was memory CD8+ T cells from blood. Subset described: CD45RO+ memory T cells. The receptors come from a human donor in good health.

This clone was observed a handful of times. The chain carries TRBV27 and TRBJ2-1; 9 bases fit TRBD2. Germline CDR1 and CDR2: MNHEY and SMNVEV (reference sequence). The CDR3 is 16 amino acids. Losses at the gene ends were 4 bases for V and 2 bases for J; bases not matched to a gene: 6. CDR3 nucleotides: TGTGCCAGCAGTTCCAGCGGGGGGCCTGCCTACAATGAGCAGTTCTTC. It yields the protein CASSSSGGPAYNEQFF.

This clone was recorded a few times. V usage is TRBV9 and J usage is TRBJ2-2, with D tentatively TRBD2 (5 bases). Germline CDR1 is SGDLS and CDR2 is YYNGEE. Trimming cost V 3 bases and J 4 bases, with 10 bases left between them. This CDR3 region has 14 residues. CDR3 nucleotide sequence: TGTGCCAGCAGCGAGGCTAGCACCACCGGGGAGCTGTTTTTT. Residues: CASSEASTTGELFF.

The V call is TRBV11-3, the J call TRBJ2-1, with 7 bases matching TRBD1. In germline, CDR1 is SGHNT, CDR2 YENEEA. J was trimmed by 6 bases and V by 6 bases; bases with no gene match: 5. The CDR3 is 13 residues long. CDR3 nucleotides: TGTGCCAGCAGATCCCGGGACAGCAATGAGCAGTTCTTC. This encodes CASRSRDSNEQFF.

The rearrangement uses TRBV7-8 and TRBJ1-2; 7 nucleotides line up with TRBD1. The junction had 7 bases not matched to a gene; V was cut back by 5 bases and J by 1 base. The CDR3 consists of 15 residues. Germline CDR1 is SGHVS and CDR2 is FQNEAQ. The DNA for the CDR3 is TGTGCCAGCAGCCAAGGACAGGCAGTTAACTATGGCTACACCTTC. Translating it yields CASSQGQAVNYGYTF.

V gene TRBV4-3 combines with J gene TRBJ2-2; 10 bases are a match to TRBD1. CDR3 length: 15 residues. The germline gives CDR1 LGHNA, CDR2 YSLEER. The V and J ends lost 8 bases and 4 bases, in that order; junction bases with no gene match: 7. CDR3 DNA sequence: TGCGCCAGCGCCCCCAGGACAGGGGGCACCGGGGAGCTGTTTTTT. As protein: CASAPRTGGTGELFF.

J is TRBJ1-1 and V is TRBV19; D possibly corresponds to TRBD1 (5 bases). The ends were cut back, 2 bases at V and 0 bases at J, with 10 bases in the middle. The CDR3 has 15 amino acids. The germline V gene has CDR1 LNHDA and CDR2 SQIVND (reference sequence). The CDR3 spells CASSITGELNTEAFF. The CDR3, as DNA: TGTGCCAGTAGTATAACAGGAGAACTGAACACTGAAGCTTTCTTT.

The V and J genes are TRBV10-3 and TRBJ2-5; D is unclear. Germline V gene lookup returns CDR1 ENHRY and CDR2 SYGVKD. V dropped 3 bases and J dropped 5 bases, with 19 bases sitting between them. This CDR3 is built from 16 residues. For the CDR3, the DNA is TGTGCCATCAGTGATTGGGTCTTGGAGCGTGAGGAGACCCAGTACTTC. It yields the protein CAISDWVLEREETQYF.

This chain links TRBV7-9 with TRBJ2-5; D is possibly TRBD2 (6 bases). CDR3 length equals 15 residues. Trimming pared 4 bases from V and 5 bases from J, leaving 17 bases between. Looked up from germline, CDR1 is SEHNR and CDR2 is FQNEAQ (reference sequence). The CDR3 sequence: CASSWPEAGRETQYF. The CDR3 coding sequence is TGTGCCAGCAGCTGGCCCGAGGCAGGGAGGGAGACCCAGTACTTC.

The gene calls are TRBV7-8 and TRBJ2-3, with 7 bases fitting TRBD1. The CDR3 length is 15 residues. The germline gives CDR1 SGHVS, CDR2 FQNEAQ. The V gene end was trimmed by 5 bases and the J gene end by 2 bases; junction bases not matched to a gene: 7. This CDR3 is CASSEWTGDTDTQYF. CDR3 coding DNA: TGTGCCAGCAGCGAGTGGACAGGCGACACAGATACGCAGTATTTT.

This chain connects TRBV6-5 to TRBJ2-7; D uncertain. Trimming shortened V by 6 bases and J by 3 bases, and 12 bases separated the two germline ends. The CDR3 loop spans 13 amino acids. CDR1 is MNHEY, CDR2 SVGAGI, per germline. The CDR3 spells CASRLDIGYEQYF. The DNA for the CDR3 is TGTGCCAGCAGACTCGACATCGGCTACGAGCAGTACTTC.

The chain has TRBV10-3 and TRBJ2-6; 9 bases agree with TRBD1. This CDR3 is built from 20 residues. Germline assignment: CDR1 ENHRY and CDR2 SYGVKD. V lost 0 bases and J lost 0; bases outside the gene matches: 9. Here the CDR3 reads CAISESGTGQSVSGANVLTF. The CDR3 DNA follows: TGTGCCATCAGTGAGTCAGGGACAGGGCAATCGGTCTCTGGGGCCAACGTCCTGACTTTC.

The V and J genes are TRBV4-2 and TRBJ2-1; TRBD2 matches at 8 bases. Germline trimming cut 0 bases from V and 8 bases from J; bases unmatched to any gene: 12. From germline, CDR1 is LGHNA and CDR2 YNFKEQ. This CDR3 is 17 amino acids long. The CDR3 nucleotides read TGTGCCAGCAGCCAAGAATTCTCGGGGGGGCCTAGCCATGAGCAGTTCTTC. Its protein is CASSQEFSGGPSHEQFF.

The gene calls are TRBV9 and TRBJ1-4, with 11 bases aligning to TRBD1. After removal of 3 bases from V and 7 bases from J, the junction contained 5 bases not matched to a gene. The germline gives CDR1 SGDLS, CDR2 YYNGEE. The CDR3 is 15 residues long. The CDR3 region has the DNA TGTGCCAGCAGCGCCGGGGGGACAGGGGGTGAAAAACTGTTTTTT. This encodes CASSAGGTGGEKLFF.

The J gene is TRBJ2-5, the V gene TRBV5-4; weak D call: TRBD1 (5 bases). Germline lookup yields CDR1 SGHNT and CDR2 YYREEE (reference sequence). The CDR3 spans 13 residues. Trimming stripped 2 bases from V and 3 bases from J, with 8 bases between. The CDR3 here is CASSFTGEETQYF. The CDR3 DNA follows: TGTGCCAGCAGCTTCACAGGTGAAGAGACCCAGTACTTC.

The chain uses TRBV20-1 and TRBJ2-7; D uncertain. Trimming shortened V by 5 bases and J by 5 bases, and 10 bases separated the two germline ends. Germline-derived CDR1 and CDR2 are DFQATT and SNEGSKA (reference sequence). The CDR3 sequence is 11 residues long. The CDR3 region has the DNA TGCAGTGCTGAAGCGAGCCACGAGCAGTACTTC. Translating gives CSAEASHEQYF.